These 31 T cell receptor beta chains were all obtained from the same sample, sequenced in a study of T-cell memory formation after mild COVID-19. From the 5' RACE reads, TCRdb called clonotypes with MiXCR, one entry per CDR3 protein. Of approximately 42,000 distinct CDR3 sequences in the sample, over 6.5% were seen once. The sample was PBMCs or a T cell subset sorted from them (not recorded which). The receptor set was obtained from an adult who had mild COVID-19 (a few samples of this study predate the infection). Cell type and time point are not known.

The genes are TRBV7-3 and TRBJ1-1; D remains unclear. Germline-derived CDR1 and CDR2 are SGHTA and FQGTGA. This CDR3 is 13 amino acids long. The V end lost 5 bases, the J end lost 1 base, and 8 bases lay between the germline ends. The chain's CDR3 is CASSAQGNTEAFF. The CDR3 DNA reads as TGTGCCAGCAGCGCCCAAGGGAACACTGAAGCTTTCTTT.

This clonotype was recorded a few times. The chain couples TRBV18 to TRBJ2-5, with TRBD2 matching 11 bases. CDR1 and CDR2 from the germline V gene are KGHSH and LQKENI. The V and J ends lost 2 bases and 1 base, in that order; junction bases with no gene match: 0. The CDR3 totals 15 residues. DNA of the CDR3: TGTGCCAGCTCACCAGGGACTAGCGGCCAAGAGACCCAGTACTTC. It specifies CASSPGTSGQETQYF.

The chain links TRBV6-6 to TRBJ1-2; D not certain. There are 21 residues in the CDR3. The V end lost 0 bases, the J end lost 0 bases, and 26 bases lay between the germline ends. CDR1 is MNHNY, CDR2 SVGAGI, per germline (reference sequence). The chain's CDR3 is CASSYSSVILRGRTTNYGYTF. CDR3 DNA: TGTGCCAGCAGTTACTCGTCGGTCATACTCCGGGGTAGGACGACTAACTATGGCTACACCTTC.

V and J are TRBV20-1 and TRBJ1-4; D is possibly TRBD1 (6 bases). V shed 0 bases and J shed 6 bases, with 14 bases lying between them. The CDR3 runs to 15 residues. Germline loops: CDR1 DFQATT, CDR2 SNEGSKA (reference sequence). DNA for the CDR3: TGCAGTGCTAGAGATCCTCGACAGGTGCATGAAAAACTGTTTTTT. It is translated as CSARDPRQVHEKLFF.

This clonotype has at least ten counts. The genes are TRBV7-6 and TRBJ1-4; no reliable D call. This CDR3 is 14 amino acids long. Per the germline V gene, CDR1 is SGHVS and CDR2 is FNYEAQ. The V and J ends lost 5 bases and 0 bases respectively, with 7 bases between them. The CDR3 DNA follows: TGTGCCAGCAGCCTTGGCGCAACTAATGAAAAACTGTTTTTT. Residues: CASSLGATNEKLFF.

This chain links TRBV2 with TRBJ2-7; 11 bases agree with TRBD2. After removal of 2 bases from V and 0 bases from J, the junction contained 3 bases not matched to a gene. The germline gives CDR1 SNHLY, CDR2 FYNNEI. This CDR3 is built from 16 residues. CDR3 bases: TGTGCCAGCAGTGAATATGGGACTAGCGGCTCCTACGAGCAGTACTTC. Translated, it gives CASSEYGTSGSYEQYF.

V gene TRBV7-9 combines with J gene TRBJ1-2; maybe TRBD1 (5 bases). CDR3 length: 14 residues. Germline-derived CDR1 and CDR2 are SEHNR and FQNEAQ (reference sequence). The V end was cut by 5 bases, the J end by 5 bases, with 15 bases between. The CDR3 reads CASSPPGGAYGYTF. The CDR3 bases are TGTGCCAGCAGCCCACCCGGCGGGGCTTATGGCTACACCTTC.

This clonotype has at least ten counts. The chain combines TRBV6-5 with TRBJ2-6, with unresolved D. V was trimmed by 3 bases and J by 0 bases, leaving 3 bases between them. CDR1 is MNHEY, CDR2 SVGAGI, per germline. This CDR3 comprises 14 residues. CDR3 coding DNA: TGTGCCAGCAGTTATATCTCTGGGGCCAACGTCCTGACTTTC. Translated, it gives CASSYISGANVLTF.

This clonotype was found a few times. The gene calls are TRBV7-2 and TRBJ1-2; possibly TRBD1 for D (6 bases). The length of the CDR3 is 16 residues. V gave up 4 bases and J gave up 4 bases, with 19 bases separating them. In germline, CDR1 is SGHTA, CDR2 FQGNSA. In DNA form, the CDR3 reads TGTGCCAGCAGCTCTCTTCCGACAGGAGGTGGCTATGGCTACACCTTC. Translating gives CASSSLPTGGGYGYTF. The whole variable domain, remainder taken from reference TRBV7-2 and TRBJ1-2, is GAGVSQSPSNKVTEKGKDVELRCDPISGHTALYWYRQSLGQGLEFLIYFQGNSAPDKSGLPSDRFSAERTGGSVSTLTIQRTQQEDSAVYLCASSSLPTGGGYGYTFGSGTRLTVV.

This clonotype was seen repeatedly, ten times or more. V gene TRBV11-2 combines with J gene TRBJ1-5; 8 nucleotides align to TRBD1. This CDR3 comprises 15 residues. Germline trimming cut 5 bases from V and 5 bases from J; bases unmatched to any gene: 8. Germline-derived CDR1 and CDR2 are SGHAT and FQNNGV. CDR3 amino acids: CASSLDRGKHQPQHF. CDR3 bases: TGTGCCAGCAGCCTCGACAGGGGTAAGCATCAGCCCCAGCATTTT.

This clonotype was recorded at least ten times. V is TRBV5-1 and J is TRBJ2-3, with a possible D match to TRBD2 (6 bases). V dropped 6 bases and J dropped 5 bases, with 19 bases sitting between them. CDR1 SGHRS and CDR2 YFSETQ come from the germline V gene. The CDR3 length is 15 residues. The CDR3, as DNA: TGCGCCAGCAAGGCTGGGAGGACACGGCTAGATACGCAGTATTTT. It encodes CASKAGRTRLDTQYF.

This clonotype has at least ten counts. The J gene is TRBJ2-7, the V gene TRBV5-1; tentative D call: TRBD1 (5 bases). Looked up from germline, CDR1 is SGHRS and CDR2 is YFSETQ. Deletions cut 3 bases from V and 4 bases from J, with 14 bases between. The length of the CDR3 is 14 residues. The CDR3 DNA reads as TGCGCCAGCAGCTACGGTGGGGCGCAATACGAGCAGTACTTC. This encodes CASSYGGAQYEQYF.

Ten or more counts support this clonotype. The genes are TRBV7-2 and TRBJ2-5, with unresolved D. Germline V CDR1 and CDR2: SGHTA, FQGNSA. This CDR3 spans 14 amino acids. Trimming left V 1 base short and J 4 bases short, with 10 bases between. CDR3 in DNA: TGTGCCAGCAGCTTAGGGACGGTGGGAGAGACCCAGTACTTC. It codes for CASSLGTVGETQYF.

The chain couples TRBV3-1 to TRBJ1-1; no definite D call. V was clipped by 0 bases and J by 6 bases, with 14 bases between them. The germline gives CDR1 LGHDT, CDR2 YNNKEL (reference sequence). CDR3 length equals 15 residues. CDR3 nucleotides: TGTGCCAGCAGCCAAGATGGGCGGGGTAGCGCTGAAGCTTTCTTT. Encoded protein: CASSQDGRGSAEAFF.

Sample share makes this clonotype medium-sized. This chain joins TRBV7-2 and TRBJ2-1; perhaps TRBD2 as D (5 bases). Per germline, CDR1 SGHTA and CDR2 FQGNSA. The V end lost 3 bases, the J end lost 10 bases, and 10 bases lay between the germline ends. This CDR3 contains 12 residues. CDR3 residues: CASSFRGPEQFF. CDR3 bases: TGTGCCAGCAGCTTCCGGGGTCCGGAGCAGTTCTTC.

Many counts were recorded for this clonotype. CDR3 region: CASSPREGYQPQHF. In DNA, the CDR3 is TGTGCCAGCAGCCCCAGGGAAGGCTATCAGCCCCAGCATTTT. The chain has TRBV7-9 and TRBJ1-5, with TRBD1 as a possible D gene (5 bases). Trimming left V 5 bases short and J 5 bases short, with 13 bases between. This CDR3 region has 14 residues. Germline CDR1 reads SEHNR; CDR2 reads FQNEAQ (reference sequence).

This CDR3 is CASSQEGRAYGYTF. In DNA, the CDR3 is TGTGCCAGCAGCCAAGAAGGCAGGGCCTATGGCTACACCTTC. The chain combines TRBV3-1 with TRBJ1-2; tentative D call: TRBD1 (5 bases). Deletions cut 0 bases from V and 4 bases from J, with 9 bases between. CDR1 and CDR2 (germline): LGHDT, YNNKEL (reference sequence). The CDR3 spans 14 residues.

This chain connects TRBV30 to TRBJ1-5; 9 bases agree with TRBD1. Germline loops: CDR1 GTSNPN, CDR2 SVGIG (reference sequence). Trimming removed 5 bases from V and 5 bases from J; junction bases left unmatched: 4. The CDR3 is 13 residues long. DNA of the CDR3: TGTGCCTGGGCCGACAGGGGGGATCAGCCCCAGCATTTT. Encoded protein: CAWADRGDQPQHF.

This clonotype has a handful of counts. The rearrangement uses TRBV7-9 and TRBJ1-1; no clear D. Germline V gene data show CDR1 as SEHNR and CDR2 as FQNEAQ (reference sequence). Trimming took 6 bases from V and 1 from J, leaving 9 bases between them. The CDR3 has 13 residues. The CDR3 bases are TGTGCCAGCAGGGACGTGCAGAACACTGAAGCTTTCTTT. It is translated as CASRDVQNTEAFF.

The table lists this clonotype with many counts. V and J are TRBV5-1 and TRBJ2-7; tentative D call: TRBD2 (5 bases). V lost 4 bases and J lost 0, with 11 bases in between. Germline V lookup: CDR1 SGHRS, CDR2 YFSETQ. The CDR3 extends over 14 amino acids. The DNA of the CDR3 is TGCGCCAGCAGCGATACTAGTGTCTCCTACGAGCAGTACTTC. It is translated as CASSDTSVSYEQYF.

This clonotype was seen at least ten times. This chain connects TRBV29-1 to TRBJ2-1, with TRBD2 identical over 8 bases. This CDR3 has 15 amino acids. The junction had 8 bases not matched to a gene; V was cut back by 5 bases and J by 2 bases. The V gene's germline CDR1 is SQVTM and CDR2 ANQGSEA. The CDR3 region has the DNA TGCAGCGTTAAGGTATCAGCGGGGGCCTACAATGAGCAGTTCTTC. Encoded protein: CSVKVSAGAYNEQFF.

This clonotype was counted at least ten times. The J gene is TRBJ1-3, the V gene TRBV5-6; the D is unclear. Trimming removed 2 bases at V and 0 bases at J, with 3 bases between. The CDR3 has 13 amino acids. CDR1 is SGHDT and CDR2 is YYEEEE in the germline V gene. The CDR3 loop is CASSFSSGNTIYF. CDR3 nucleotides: TGTGCCAGCAGCTTCAGCTCTGGAAACACCATATATTTT.

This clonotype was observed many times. CDR3 coding DNA: TGTGCCAGCAGTTTAGGTGGGGGGCCTCCAACTGAGACCCAGTACTTC. It is translated as CASSLGGGPPTETQYF. V and J are TRBV12-3 or TRBV12-4 and TRBJ2-5; perhaps D is TRBD1 or TRBD2 (6 bases each). The germline V and J ends were trimmed by 1 base and 5 bases, with 17 bases remaining between them. This CDR3 spans 16 amino acids.

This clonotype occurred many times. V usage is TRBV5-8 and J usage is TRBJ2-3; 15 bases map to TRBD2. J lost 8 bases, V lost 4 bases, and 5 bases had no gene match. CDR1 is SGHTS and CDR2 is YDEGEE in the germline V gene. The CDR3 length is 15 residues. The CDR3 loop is CASSRTSGGAVTQYF. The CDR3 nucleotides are TGTGCCAGCAGCAGGACTAGCGGGGGGGCCGTTACGCAGTATTTT.

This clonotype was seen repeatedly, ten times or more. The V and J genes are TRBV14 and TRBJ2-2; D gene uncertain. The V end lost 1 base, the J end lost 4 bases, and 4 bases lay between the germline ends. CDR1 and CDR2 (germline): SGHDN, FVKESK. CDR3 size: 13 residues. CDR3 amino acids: CASSQGTTGELFF. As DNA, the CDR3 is TGTGCCAGCAGCCAAGGGACCACCGGGGAGCTGTTTTTT.

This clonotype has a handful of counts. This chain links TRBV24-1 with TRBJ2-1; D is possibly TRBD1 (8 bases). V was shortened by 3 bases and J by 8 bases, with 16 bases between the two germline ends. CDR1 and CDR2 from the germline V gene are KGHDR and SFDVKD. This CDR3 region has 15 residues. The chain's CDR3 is CATSDPQGGEYEQFF. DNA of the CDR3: TGTGCCACCAGTGATCCACAGGGGGGGGAATATGAGCAGTTCTTC.

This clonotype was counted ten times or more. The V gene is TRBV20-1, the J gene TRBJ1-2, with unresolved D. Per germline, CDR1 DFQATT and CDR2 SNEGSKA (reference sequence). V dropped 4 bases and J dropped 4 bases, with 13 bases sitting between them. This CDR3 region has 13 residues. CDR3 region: CSAMPATSYGYTF. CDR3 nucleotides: TGCAGTGCTATGCCCGCGACCTCCTATGGCTACACCTTC.

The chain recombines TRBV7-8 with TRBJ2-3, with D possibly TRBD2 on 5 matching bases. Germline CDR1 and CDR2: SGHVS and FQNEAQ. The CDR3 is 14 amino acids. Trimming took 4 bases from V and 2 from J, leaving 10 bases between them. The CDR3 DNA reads TGTGCCAGCAGCTCCCGGGAAACCACAGATACGCAGTATTTT. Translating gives CASSSRETTDTQYF.

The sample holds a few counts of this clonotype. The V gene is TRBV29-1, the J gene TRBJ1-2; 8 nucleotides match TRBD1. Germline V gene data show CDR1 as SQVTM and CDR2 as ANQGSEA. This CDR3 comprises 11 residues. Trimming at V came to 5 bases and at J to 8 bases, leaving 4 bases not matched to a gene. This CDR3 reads CSVQGAGGYTF. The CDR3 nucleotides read TGCAGCGTTCAGGGGGCCGGGGGCTACACCTTC.

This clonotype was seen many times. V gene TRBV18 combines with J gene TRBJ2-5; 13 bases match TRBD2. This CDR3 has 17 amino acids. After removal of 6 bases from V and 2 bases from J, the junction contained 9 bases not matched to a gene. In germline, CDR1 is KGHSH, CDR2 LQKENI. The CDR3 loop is CASSQTPLAGGQETQYF. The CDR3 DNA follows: TGTGCCAGCTCTCAAACGCCACTAGCGGGAGGGCAAGAGACCCAGTACTTC.

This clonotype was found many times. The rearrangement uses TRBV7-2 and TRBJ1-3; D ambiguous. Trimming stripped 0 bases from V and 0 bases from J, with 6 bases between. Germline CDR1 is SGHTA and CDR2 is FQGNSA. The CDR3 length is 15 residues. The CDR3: CASSLAWSSGNTIYF. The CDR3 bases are TGTGCCAGCAGCTTAGCTTGGAGCTCTGGAAACACCATATATTTT.